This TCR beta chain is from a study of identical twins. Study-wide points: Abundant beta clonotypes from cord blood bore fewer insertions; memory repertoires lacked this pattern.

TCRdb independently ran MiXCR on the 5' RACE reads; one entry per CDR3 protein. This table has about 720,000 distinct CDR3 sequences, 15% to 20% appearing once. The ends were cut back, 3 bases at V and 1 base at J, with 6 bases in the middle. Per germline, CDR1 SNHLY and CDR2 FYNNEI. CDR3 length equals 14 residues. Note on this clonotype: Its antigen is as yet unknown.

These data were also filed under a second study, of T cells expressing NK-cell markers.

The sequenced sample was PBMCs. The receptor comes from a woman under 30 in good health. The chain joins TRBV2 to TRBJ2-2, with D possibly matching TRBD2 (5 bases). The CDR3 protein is CASSERENTGELFF. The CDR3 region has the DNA TGTGCCAGCAGTGAGAGGGAGAACACCGGGGAGCTGTTTTTT.